A single sample gave rise to the 25 T cell receptor beta chains below, sequenced in a study of monozygotic twins with inflammatory bowel disease. TCRdb re-called the 5' RACE reads; one entry per CDR3 protein, DNA not given. The listing records around 400,000 distinct CDR3 sequences. Sequencing was carried out using blood. These receptor sequences come from a human donor with ulcerative colitis or Crohn's disease, or a healthy co-twin of an affected twin (not recorded which).

The J gene is TRBJ2-1, the V gene TRBV10-3; TCRdb lists TRBD1, though no DNA is available to test this call. Germline V gene data show CDR1 as ENHRY and CDR2 as SYGVKD. This CDR3 is 16 amino acids long. The CDR3 loop is CAISDRGFLSYNEQFF.

This chain connects TRBV7-6 to TRBJ2-7; TCRdb's D call of TRBD2 is untestable without DNA. CDR1 is SGHVS and CDR2 is FNYEAQ in the germline V gene. CDR3 length: 16 residues. The CDR3 here is CASSLAVAGETYEQYF.

The chain recombines TRBV19 with TRBJ2-4. Per the germline V gene, CDR1 is LNHDA and CDR2 is SQIVND (reference sequence). This CDR3 is built from 13 residues. The CDR3 loop reads CASSMGIRYIQYF. Supplemented by reference TRBV19 and TRBJ2-4, the full variable domain reads DGGITQSPKYLFRKEGQNVTLSCEQNLNHDAMYWYRQDPGQGLRLIYYSQIVNDFQKGDIAEGYSVSREKKESFPLTVTSAQKNPTAFYLCASSMGIRYIQYFGAGTRLSVL.

The chain couples TRBV28 to TRBJ2-7; checking the TCRdb D call of TRBD1 is not possible without DNA. The V gene's germline CDR1 is MDHEN and CDR2 SYDVKM. CDR3 length: 13 amino acids. CDR3 residues: CASSGHPPYEQYF. The complete variable domain, with remaining parts taken from reference TRBV28 and TRBJ2-7, reads DVKVTQSSRYLVKRTGEKVFLECVQDMDHENMFWYRQDPGLGLRLIYFSYDVKMKEKGDIPEGYSVSREKKERFSLILESASTNQTSMYLCASSGHPPYEQYFGPGTRLTVT.

The chain joins TRBV29-1 to TRBJ2-7; TCRdb picks TRBD1, but there is no DNA to check that call. Germline CDR1 SQVTM, CDR2 ANQGSEA. The CDR3 runs 13 residues. The CDR3 sequence is CSAGQGRDYEQYF.

The chain employs TRBV5-1 and TRBJ2-5. The CDR3 loop spans 13 amino acids. Germline values: CDR1 SGHRS, CDR2 YFSETQ. CDR3 residues: CASSLGGEETQYF.

The V gene is TRBV28, the J gene TRBJ2-3. Germline values: CDR1 MDHEN, CDR2 SYDVKM. This CDR3 spans 12 amino acids. CDR3: CASSLLTDTQYF.

The chain is built from TRBV12-3 or TRBV12-4 and TRBJ2-2; the TRBD1 assignment by TCRdb is unverifiable without DNA. This CDR3 has 15 residues. CDR3 residues: CASSPGTGSTGELFF.

CDR3 region: CASSGPGTRGEQYF. The chain has TRBV9 and TRBJ2-7; lacking DNA, the TRBD2 call made by TCRdb goes unchecked. The CDR3 loop spans 14 amino acids. Germline CDR1 reads SGDLS; CDR2 reads YYNGEE.

This chain joins TRBV13 and TRBJ2-3. The CDR3 is 14 residues long. Germline CDR1 and CDR2: PRHDT and FYEKMQ (reference sequence). The CDR3 loop reads CASRVGFRTDTQYF.

CDR3 sequence: CASSQSSGEKETQYF. The rearrangement uses TRBV3-1 and TRBJ2-5; TCRdb selects TRBD2, and the lack of DNA leaves this call unchecked. This CDR3 has 15 residues. Germline CDR1 is LGHDT and CDR2 is YNNKEL (reference sequence).

CDR3 region: CASSVLGITETQYF. The chain is built from TRBV2 and TRBJ2-5; the TCRdb call, TRBD1, lacks DNA for checking. Germline V gene sequence: CDR1 SNHLY, CDR2 FYNNEI. The CDR3 loop spans 14 amino acids.

The chain couples TRBV4-3 to TRBJ2-1; TCRdb's assignment of TRBD1 cannot be checked, as there is no DNA. This CDR3 comprises 16 residues. Germline V gives CDR1 LGHNA, CDR2 YSLEER. The CDR3 protein is CASSHDRTGYYNEQFF.

The chain joins TRBV4-3 to TRBJ2-7; TCRdb gives TRBD1 as the D gene, but with no DNA this cannot be confirmed. The length of the CDR3 is 14 residues. Germline V lookup: CDR1 LGHNA, CDR2 YSLEER. The CDR3 loop is CASSQERQGYEQYF.

The rearrangement joins TRBV5-4 to TRBJ2-2. The CDR3 extends over 15 amino acids. Germline-derived CDR1 and CDR2 are SGHNT and YYREEE (reference sequence). The CDR3 reads CASSFGGKRTGELFF.

CDR3 protein: CASSPMDRVNYEQYF. V usage is TRBV18 and J usage is TRBJ2-7; TCRdb's D call, TRBD1, is unchecked because there is no DNA. The CDR3 has 15 amino acids. Germline V lookup: CDR1 KGHSH, CDR2 LQKENI.

The chain combines TRBV4-2 with TRBJ2-3; the D call of TRBD1 rests on TCRdb alone, since no DNA is present to check it. The CDR3 is made up of 16 amino acids. Germline loops: CDR1 LGHNA, CDR2 YNFKEQ. CDR3 loop: CASSQAAGTGTDTQYF.

The chain has TRBV29-1 and TRBJ2-5; TCRdb designates TRBD1, a call that cannot be tested without DNA. CDR3 size: 14 residues. Germline V gives CDR1 SQVTM, CDR2 ANQGSEA. The CDR3 loop is CSVSGTTYQETQYF.

This rearrangement joins TRBV6-1 to TRBJ1-1; the TCRdb D gene call, TRBD1, has no DNA to confirm it. The CDR3 is made up of 14 amino acids. Germline CDR1 and CDR2: MNHNS and SASEGT. The CDR3 sequence is CASSRGGTNTEAFF.

The chain employs TRBV21-1 and TRBJ1-1. TRBV21-1 is described as a pseudogene. The CDR3 is made up of 16 amino acids. The CDR3 loop is CASSSILLTFTIGAFF.

The chain has TRBV6-5 and TRBJ1-1. CDR3 size: 11 residues. Germline assignment: CDR1 MNHEY and CDR2 SVGAGI. The chain's CDR3 is CASNSDTEAFF.

The rearrangement links TRBV27 to TRBJ2-2; the TCRdb D gene call, TRBD1, has no DNA to confirm it. CDR3 length: 14 amino acids. Germline CDR1 is MNHEY and CDR2 is SMNVEV (reference sequence). CDR3 loop: CASSFTREAGELFF.

The chain couples TRBV5-1 to TRBJ2-2; absent DNA, TCRdb's TRBD2 call cannot be checked. Germline V gene lookup returns CDR1 SGHRS and CDR2 YFSETQ. The CDR3 is 17 amino acids. CDR3 amino acids: CASSPRAQTGPVGELFF.

The chain carries TRBV5-1 and TRBJ2-3; the TRBD2 assignment by TCRdb is unverifiable without DNA. The germline CDR1 and CDR2 sequences are SGHRS and YFSETQ. The CDR3 has 17 residues. This CDR3 reads CASSSGLAGFSTDTQYF.

The chain uses TRBV7-6 and TRBJ2-3; the D call of TRBD2 rests on TCRdb alone, since no DNA is present to check it. The CDR3 is made up of 15 amino acids. Germline loops: CDR1 SGHVS, CDR2 FNYEAQ. The CDR3 protein is CASSLSDGLTDTQYF.